Sequencing of this T cell receptor (beta chain) was carried out in a study of vaccination and CD4 T cells after COVID-19. Overall study: Post-COVID samples were collected a median approximately 97 days following diagnosis, spanning 35 to 161. Overlapping peptides covering the spike proteins of SARS-CoV-2, HCoV-NL63, HCoV-OC43 and HCoV-229E were added to stimulate cells. Cultures designated as controls were supplied with a CEFX pool, an HIV-1 Nef pool, or no peptide. The study, taken as a whole, reports: Post-infection sampling omitted early timepoints and covered relatively few convalescent patients.

Treatment denoted: roughly ten-day PBMC culture with coronavirus spike peptide pools or control peptides (ViraFEST assay). With the Oncomine TCR Beta short-read assay, DNA from cultured CD4+ T cells was sequenced. TCRdb recomputed calls from the PCR reads with MiXCR, one row per CDR3 protein. The sample holds roughly 16,000 distinct CDR3 sequences, around 50% seen once. On this clonotype: Its matching antigen is unknown.

CDR1 is DFQATT and CDR2 is SNEGSKA in the germline V gene (reference sequence). The germline V and J ends were trimmed by 0 bases and 3 bases, with 15 bases remaining between them. CDR3 length equals 16 residues. The input for sequencing was CD4+ T cells from blood, cultured in vitro, taken before SARS-CoV-2 vaccination. This clonotype was obtained from a human donor who had recovered from COVID-19. The rearrangement links TRBV20-1 to TRBJ1-5; a possible D gene is TRBD1 (5 bases). The CDR3 reads CSARDADGGDNQPQHF. The CDR3 DNA is TGCAGTGCTAGAGATGCCGACGGAGGGGACAATCAGCCCCAGCATTTT.